Below, 18 T cell receptor beta chains from the same sample are listed, as sequenced in a study of blood T cell repertoires in COVID-19. Sequenced by immunoSEQ multiplex PCR; TCRdb stores in-frame clones only, minus some. In the table there are 54,000 or so clones, about 83% of which are singletons. The sequenced sample was peripheral blood. These receptors were obtained from a woman aged 80 or older with acute or convalescent COVID-19.

The chain has TRBV9 and TRBJ2-5; 11 nucleotides match TRBD2. CDR1 is SGDLS and CDR2 is YYNGEE in the germline V gene. This CDR3 region has 18 residues. Losses at the gene ends were 0 bases for V and 1 base for J; bases not matched to a gene: 8. This CDR3 is CASSVGSGLAGLQETQYF. The CDR3 coding sequence is TGTGCCAGCAGCGTAGGGTCCGGACTAGCGGGCCTCCAAGAGACCCAGTACTTC.

The chain couples TRBV6-5 to TRBJ1-3; D ambiguous. The CDR3 runs to 12 residues. The germline V gene encodes CDR1 MNHEY and CDR2 SVGAGI. Trimming pared 7 bases from V and 3 bases from J, leaving 7 bases between. In DNA form, the CDR3 reads TGTGCCAGCACCTTTAATGGAAACACCATATATTTT. This translates into CASTFNGNTIYF.

The chain joins TRBV19 to TRBJ2-3; no definite D call. Germline CDR1 is LNHDA and CDR2 is SQIVND (reference sequence). The CDR3 has 14 residues. The V end was cut by 4 bases, the J end by 1 base, with 9 bases between. DNA for the CDR3: TGTGCCAGTAGTAGGTCCTCGGGCACAGATACGCAGTATTTT. This encodes CASSRSSGTDTQYF.

This clone was seen only once. The V gene is TRBV11-3, the J gene TRBJ2-3, with 11 bases lining up with TRBD2. This CDR3 region has 17 residues. From germline, CDR1 is SGHNT and CDR2 YENEEA. V trimming: 5 bases; J trimming: 0 bases; junction bases outside the gene matches: 7. CDR3 sequence reads: CASSLRLAGSSTDTQYF. The DNA for the CDR3 is TGTGCCAGCAGCCTCAGACTAGCGGGGAGTAGCACAGATACGCAGTATTTT.

The chain links TRBV5-1 to TRBJ1-2, with 11 bases matching TRBD1. The CDR3 extends over 17 amino acids. V shed 0 bases and J 4 bases; nucleotides not matched to a gene: 8. Germline values: CDR1 SGHRS, CDR2 YFSETQ. CDR3: CASSLETGTGGGYGYTF. The CDR3 DNA reads TGCGCCAGCAGCTTGGAAACCGGGACAGGGGGAGGCTATGGCTACACCTTC.

The chain employs TRBV27 and TRBJ1-1; D possibly corresponds to TRBD1 (5 bases). This CDR3 has 13 residues. Germline CDR1 is MNHEY and CDR2 is SMNVEV (reference sequence). V was clipped by 3 bases and J by 3 bases, with 8 bases between them. CDR3 nucleotide sequence: TGTGCCAGCAGTTTGCGGGGGGACACTGAAGCTTTCTTT. Protein: CASSLRGDTEAFF.

This clone has just one count. The V call is TRBV10-1, the J call TRBJ2-3, with TRBD2 matching 12 bases. Per germline, CDR1 WNHNN and CDR2 SYGVQD (reference sequence). The CDR3 sequence is 16 residues long. Trimming removed 5 bases from V and 0 bases from J; junction bases left unmatched: 3. The chain's CDR3 is CASSRGTSGSTDTQYF. In DNA, the CDR3 is TGCGCCAGCAGTCGAGGGACTAGCGGGAGCACAGATACGCAGTATTTT.

The sample holds many counts of this clone. The genes are TRBV3-1 (or the pseudogene TRBV3-2) and TRBJ1-4; D possibly corresponds to TRBD1 (5 bases). V lost 0 bases, J lost 4 bases, and 12 bases lay in between. CDR1 and CDR2 from the germline V gene are LGHDT and YNNKEL (reference sequence). CDR3 size: 16 residues. CDR3 DNA: TGTGCCAGCAGCCAAGATGAGACAGCCGATAATGAAAAACTGTTTTTT. Protein product: CASSQDETADNEKLFF.

CDR3 sequence: CASSEGGSFYYGYTF. The CDR3 nucleotides read TGTGCCAGCAGTGAAGGAGGGTCCTTTTACTATGGCTACACCTTC. The chain carries TRBV6-1 and TRBJ1-2, with D unclear. Germline loops: CDR1 MNHNS, CDR2 SASEGT. The CDR3 totals 15 residues. Trimming stripped 1 base from V and 3 bases from J, with 12 bases between.

About this clone itself: The limits of the CDR3 on the DNA are not certain, so only TCRdb's listed CDR3 is given. This rearrangement joins TRBV11-2 to TRBJ2-1; the DNA was not compared with TRBD2, the D call given in the table. Germline values: CDR1 SGHAT, CDR2 FQNNGV. Termini included, the CDR3 measures 15 amino acids. CDR3: CASSFGSGGVVEQFF.

The chain has TRBV9 and TRBJ2-5; 7 bases match TRBD2. This CDR3 region has 16 residues. The trim removed 7 bases at V and 1 base at J, leaving 13 bases unmatched. The germline V gene has CDR1 SGDLS and CDR2 YYNGEE. The CDR3 DNA is TGTGCCAGCGGGGGGAGGGGCTACGGATTCCAAGAGACCCAGTACTTC. Translating it yields CASGGRGYGFQETQYF.

This clone was detected once. The rearrangement joins TRBV3-1 (or the pseudogene TRBV3-2) to TRBJ2-7; 13 bases map to TRBD2. Losses at the gene ends were 4 bases for V and 4 bases for J; bases not matched to a gene: 4. This CDR3 contains 15 residues. Looked up from germline, CDR1 is LGHDT and CDR2 is YNNKEL (reference sequence). CDR3 sequence: CASSRGLAGEYEQYV. In DNA form, the CDR3 reads TGTGCCAGCAGCCGCGGACTAGCGGGAGAATACGAGCAGTACGTC.

The rearrangement joins TRBV2 to TRBJ2-3; D may be TRBD2 (6 bases). The germline V gene has CDR1 SNHLY and CDR2 FYNNEI. Trimming took 8 bases from V and 0 from J, leaving 15 bases between them. The CDR3 covers 15 residues. The chain's CDR3 is CASRQTRSSTDTQYF. The DNA for the CDR3 is TGTGCCAGCCGCCAGACTAGATCTAGCACAGATACGCAGTATTTT.

The chain joins TRBV6-5 to TRBJ1-3; 8 bases are shared with TRBD1. The CDR3 has 13 amino acids. With 6 bases clipped from V and 5 bases from J, the junction kept 3 bases outside the gene matches. Looked up from germline, CDR1 is MNHEY and CDR2 is SVGAGI. The CDR3 DNA reads TGTGCCAGCAGACGGGACAGGAGAAACACCATATATTTT. Protein sequence: CASRRDRRNTIYF.

This chain connects TRBV3-1 (or the pseudogene TRBV3-2) to TRBJ2-7; D is unclear. Germline V gene data show CDR1 as LGHDT and CDR2 as YNNKEL (reference sequence). The CDR3 sequence is 12 residues long. Trimming cost V 4 bases and J 0 bases, with 4 bases left between them. CDR3 protein: CASSPYSYEQYF. CDR3 DNA: TGTGCCAGCAGCCCCTACTCCTACGAGCAGTACTTC.

Notes on this clone: One end of the junction varies from germline; a read error may be responsible. CDR3 in DNA: TGTGCTAGCAGCGATCCGGGACTGAACAATGAGCAGTTCTTC. Its translation is CASSDPGLNNEQFF. The genes are TRBV7-7 and TRBJ2-1; possible D gene TRBD2, 6 bases. CDR3 length: 14 amino acids. The germline CDR1 and CDR2 sequences are SSHAT and FNYEAQ (reference sequence).

The rearrangement links TRBV6-5 to TRBJ2-1; 9 bases map to TRBD2. This CDR3 region has 15 residues. Germline V CDR1 and CDR2: MNHEY, SVGAGI. V lost 2 bases and J lost 8; bases outside the gene matches: 7. The CDR3 DNA is TGTGCCAGCAGTTACCGGCGCGGGGGGGGAGATGAGCAGTTCTTC. Translated: CASSYRRGGGDEQFF.

The rearrangement uses TRBV10-3 and TRBJ2-3; D remains unclear. V was trimmed by 0 bases and J by 0 bases, leaving 4 bases between them. The CDR3 runs 14 residues. Germline loops: CDR1 ENHRY, CDR2 SYGVKD. The DNA of the CDR3 is TGTGCCATCAGTGAGTCGACTAGCACAGATACGCAGTATTTT. Translation gives CAISESTSTDTQYF.